This entry lists 26 T cell receptor beta chains sequenced from one sample in a study of blood T cell repertoires in COVID-19. The repertoire was sequenced with immunoSEQ multiplex PCR; TCRdb's copy has only in-frame clones and lacks some. The data contain about 210,000 clones, approximately 84% of them singletons. Sequenced sample: peripheral blood. Receptor source: a woman aged 45 to 65 with active or convalescent COVID-19.

This clone has a single count. The rearrangement joins TRBV5-1 to TRBJ1-1; D not resolved. Germline CDR1 reads SGHRS; CDR2 reads YFSETQ. The V end lost 4 bases, the J end lost 0 bases, and 7 bases lay between the germline ends. The CDR3 has 13 amino acids. Written as DNA, the CDR3 is TGCGCCAGCAGCGATCAGATGAACACTGAAGCTTTCTTT. It specifies CASSDQMNTEAFF.

The chain links TRBV20-1 to TRBJ2-3, with a possible D match to TRBD2 (7 bases). Germline V gene data show CDR1 as DFQATT and CDR2 as SNEGSKA (reference sequence). V lost 3 bases, J lost 2 bases, and 24 bases lay in between. The CDR3 is 18 amino acids. CDR3 amino acids: CSASDPGIRRGLTDTQYF. The CDR3 bases are TGCAGTGCTAGTGATCCGGGGATTCGGCGGGGGCTCACAGATACGCAGTATTTT.

This chain uses TRBV18 with TRBJ2-1; D gene unclear. CDR3 length: 15 amino acids. Germline CDR1 KGHSH, CDR2 LQKENI. The V end lost 2 bases, the J end lost 1 base, and 9 bases lay between the germline ends. DNA of the CDR3: TGTGCCAGCTCACCAGAGCTTGGTTCCTACAATGAGCAGTTCTTC. Translated, it gives CASSPELGSYNEQFF.

This chain links TRBV27 with TRBJ2-3; 9 positions agree with TRBD2. The CDR3 runs 14 residues. The germline CDR1 and CDR2 sequences are MNHEY and SMNVEV (reference sequence). V trimming: 4 bases; J trimming: 6 bases; junction bases outside the gene matches: 5. The CDR3 reads CASSSPSGADTQYF. In nucleotides, the CDR3 is TGTGCCAGCAGTTCGCCTAGCGGGGCTGATACGCAGTATTTT.

The genes are TRBV28 and TRBJ1-1, with D perhaps matching TRBD1 (5 bases). Trimming cost V 3 bases and J 10 bases, with 15 bases left between them. Germline V gene lookup returns CDR1 MDHEN and CDR2 SYDVKM. The CDR3 loop spans 13 amino acids. The DNA for the CDR3 is TGTGCCAGCAGTTTGGGACTCCGAGGAAGAGCTTTCTTT. This encodes CASSLGLRGRAFF.

This sequence joins TRBV7-5 and TRBJ2-7; TRBD2, the table's D call, was not compared with the DNA. TRBV7-5 is termed a pseudogene. CDR3 size: 15 residues. CDR3 loop: CVRSSGGRRRYEQYV. For the CDR3, the DNA is TGTGTCAGAAGCTCCGGGGGGCGAAGGCGCTACGAGCAGTACGTC.

V usage is TRBV3-1 (or the pseudogene TRBV3-2) and J usage is TRBJ1-2, with D uncertain. The V and J ends lost 1 base and 0 bases respectively, with 12 bases between them. Germline lookup yields CDR1 LGHDT and CDR2 YNNKEL (reference sequence). This CDR3 is built from 16 residues. The CDR3 reads CASSQGAAPTNYGYTF. The CDR3 bases are TGTGCCAGCAGCCAAGGGGCAGCTCCAACTAACTATGGCTACACCTTC.

The chain combines TRBV6-5 with TRBJ1-5; D ambiguous. The CDR3 length is 13 residues. Trimming took off 8 bases at V and 3 bases at J, with 11 bases between the two ends. Germline assignment: CDR1 MNHEY and CDR2 SVGAGI. For the CDR3, the DNA is TGTGCCAGCCGGGGAGAACTCAATCAGCCCCAGCATTTT. Translating gives CASRGELNQPQHF.

This clone was seen only a few times. The V gene is TRBV28, the J gene TRBJ1-6, with 8 nucleotides matching TRBD1. In germline, CDR1 is MDHEN, CDR2 SYDVKM. The CDR3 totals 14 residues. V trimming: 9 bases; J trimming: 7 bases; junction bases outside the gene matches: 8. The chain's CDR3 is CASGRDRSNSPLHF. Here the CDR3 DNA reads TGTGCCAGTGGCCGGGACAGGTCAAATTCACCCCTCCACTTT.

The chain is built from TRBV6-5 and TRBJ2-7; the match to TRBD2 covers 8 bases. Germline V lookup: CDR1 MNHEY, CDR2 SVGAGI. The J segment lost 3 bases and the V segment lost 5 bases, leaving 9 bases of the junction unmatched. The CDR3 extends over 15 amino acids. The CDR3 coding sequence is TGTGCCAGCAGTAAGGGGACTAGGGAGGTCTACGAGCAGTACGTC. Its translation: CASSKGTREVYEQYV.

The rearrangement joins TRBV7-9 to TRBJ1-3; D perhaps matches TRBD1 (6 bases). This CDR3 spans 16 amino acids. Germline V gene lookup returns CDR1 SEHNR and CDR2 FQNEAQ (reference sequence). V lost 4 bases and J lost 0, with 13 bases in between. The chain's CDR3 is CASSSLKQGSGNTIYF. The CDR3 bases are TGTGCCAGCAGCTCCTTGAAACAGGGCTCTGGAAACACCATATATTTT.

The V gene is TRBV5-1, the J gene TRBJ2-5; D call uncertain. The CDR3 covers 15 residues. CDR1 is SGHRS, CDR2 YFSETQ, per germline. V was clipped by 0 bases and J by 4 bases, with 13 bases between them. CDR3 bases: TGCGCCAGCAGCTTGGGGCAATCCCCCGCAGAGACCCAGTACTTC. It translates to CASSLGQSPAETQYF.

This chain joins TRBV2 and TRBJ1-2; D might be TRBD1 (6 bases). This CDR3 region has 15 residues. Germline values: CDR1 SNHLY, CDR2 FYNNEI. V was clipped by 0 bases and J by 7 bases, with 15 bases between them. Here the CDR3 reads CASSEAPRGRGGYTF. CDR3 DNA: TGTGCCAGCAGTGAAGCGCCCAGGGGCCGGGGTGGCTACACCTTC.

The V gene is TRBV5-1, the J gene TRBJ2-1, with D tentatively TRBD2 (6 bases). There are 14 residues in the CDR3. From germline, CDR1 is SGHRS and CDR2 YFSETQ. V lost 0 bases and J lost 5, with 9 bases in between. The CDR3 DNA reads as TGCGCCAGCAGCTTGGTGGCGGGGAACAATGAGCAGTTCTTC. Its protein is CASSLVAGNNEQFF.

This chain's CDR3 is CASTPGGENYGYTF. The CDR3 region has the DNA TGTGCCAGCACCCCCGGTGGGGAGAACTATGGCTACACCTTC. The chain joins TRBV28 to TRBJ1-2; D is unclear. Germline CDR1 and CDR2: MDHEN and SYDVKM. The germline V and J ends were trimmed by 7 bases and 2 bases, with 14 bases remaining between them. There are 14 residues in the CDR3.

The rearrangement joins TRBV6-5 to TRBJ1-5; D is perhaps TRBD1 (5 bases). CDR1 MNHEY and CDR2 SVGAGI come from the germline V gene. Trimming removed 0 bases at V and 5 bases at J, with 11 bases between. This CDR3 is 15 amino acids long. In DNA form, the CDR3 reads TGTGCCAGCAGTTACTCGAACGGGGGGGATCAGCCCCAGCATTTT. Translating gives CASSYSNGGDQPQHF.

This clone turned up a few times. V gene TRBV10-3 combines with J gene TRBJ1-6; the D gene is possibly TRBD1 (6 bases). Trimming pared 3 bases from V and 8 bases from J, leaving 11 bases between. The germline gives CDR1 ENHRY, CDR2 SYGVKD. The CDR3 totals 14 residues. CDR3 amino acids: CAISDQGFDSPLHF. Here the CDR3 DNA reads TGTGCCATCAGTGATCAGGGGTTCGATTCACCCCTCCACTTT.

CDR3 in DNA: TGTGCCAGCAGCTTGTCGGGGGGGCCCCAGCATTTT. Encoded protein: CASSLSGGPQHF. The V call is TRBV5-5, the J call TRBJ1-5; TRBD1 might be the D (5 bases). Trimming removed 1 base from V and 9 bases from J, with 8 bases in between. Germline lookup yields CDR1 SGHKS and CDR2 YYEKEE (reference sequence). This CDR3 comprises 12 residues.

The rearrangement uses TRBV2 and TRBJ1-3; 9 bases map to TRBD1. CDR1 and CDR2 (germline): SNHLY, FYNNEI. The CDR3 extends over 14 amino acids. With V trimmed by 8 bases and J by 0 bases, 2 bases remained unmatched. The CDR3: CASGTGFSGNTIYF. The CDR3 DNA follows: TGTGCCAGCGGGACAGGGTTCTCTGGAAACACCATATATTTT.

The V gene is TRBV28, the J gene TRBJ2-1, with 7 bases identical to TRBD2. With 5 bases clipped from V and 8 bases from J, the junction kept 12 bases outside the gene matches. From germline, CDR1 is MDHEN and CDR2 SYDVKM. This CDR3 comprises 15 residues. CDR3 protein: CASSRGGGSFDEQFF. CDR3 DNA sequence: TGTGCCAGCAGTCGTGGCGGCGGGAGTTTCGATGAGCAGTTCTTC.

The rearrangement links TRBV5-1 to TRBJ1-2; tentative D call: TRBD1 (6 bases). CDR1 and CDR2 (germline): SGHRS, YFSETQ. This CDR3 comprises 12 residues. V lost 6 bases and J lost 3, with 9 bases in between. CDR3 residues: CASTDSYYGYTF. CDR3 nucleotides: TGCGCCAGCACGGACAGCTACTATGGCTACACCTTC.

The chain is built from TRBV7-6 and TRBJ2-7; possible D gene TRBD1, 5 bases. V shed 6 bases and J shed 3 bases, with 9 bases lying between them. CDR1 is SGHVS, CDR2 FNYEAQ, per germline. The CDR3 totals 12 residues. For the CDR3, the DNA is TGTGCCAGCAGTCCTAGGGGCTACGAGCAGTACTTC. It codes for CASSPRGYEQYF.

This clone was seen more than once but under ten times. V usage is TRBV2 and J usage is TRBJ1-3; no clear D gene. Trimming removed 7 bases from V and 4 bases from J, with 11 bases in between. Per the germline V gene, CDR1 is SNHLY and CDR2 is FYNNEI. CDR3 length equals 13 residues. CDR3: CASIGRGGNTIYF. Here the CDR3 DNA reads TGTGCCAGCATAGGACGGGGAGGAAACACCATATATTTT.

This chain links TRBV5-4 with TRBJ2-3; 9 nucleotides line up with TRBD1. The CDR3 covers 15 residues. Germline CDR1 is SGHNT and CDR2 is YYREEE (reference sequence). The junction had 3 bases not matched to a gene; V was cut back by 4 bases and J by 0 bases. Written as DNA, the CDR3 is TGTGCCAGCAGCGACGGACAGGGGAGCACAGATACGCAGTATTTT. Residues: CASSDGQGSTDTQYF.

The J gene is TRBJ1-4, the V gene TRBV19; weak D call: TRBD1 (5 bases). This CDR3 contains 16 residues. Germline CDR1 is LNHDA and CDR2 is SQIVND (reference sequence). Trimming cost V 2 bases and J 3 bases, with 13 bases left between them. CDR3 sequence: CASSISGTGANEKLFF. The CDR3 DNA sequence: TGTGCCAGTAGTATATCGGGTACGGGGGCTAATGAAAAACTGTTTTTT.

V and J are TRBV6-5 and TRBJ1-4; 7 bases agree with TRBD1. This CDR3 spans 15 amino acids. Trimming took 5 bases from V and 7 from J; bases not matched to a gene: 10. Germline V gene sequence: CDR1 MNHEY, CDR2 SVGAGI. CDR3 nucleotide sequence: TGTGCCAGCAGTACCCCCGGGACAGCTTTTGAAAAACTGTTTTTT. The encoded protein is CASSTPGTAFEKLFF.